Listed here are 23 T cell receptor beta chains from one sample, sequenced in a study of T cell responses to AZD1222 COVID-19 vaccine. The assay was immunoSEQ multiplex PCR, and TCRdb's table has in-frame clones only and misses some. The profile shows approximately 200,000 clones, approximately 89% of them singletons. This specimen was peripheral blood, taken 28 days after the second AZD1222 dose. All receptors derive from an adult who received the AZD1222 COVID-19 vaccine.

The chain links TRBV2 to TRBJ2-7; D not resolved. Germline V gene sequence: CDR1 SNHLY, CDR2 FYNNEI. V lost 8 bases and J lost 2, with 10 bases in between. This CDR3 has 12 amino acids. The CDR3 DNA reads as TGTGCCAGCGAGCGCCGGACCTACGAGCAGTACTTC. Its translation is CASERRTYEQYF.

V is TRBV7-2 and J is TRBJ1-6; 8 bases are a match to TRBD1. Germline values: CDR1 SGHTA, CDR2 FQGNSA. J gave up 8 bases and V 5 bases, and 8 bases lay outside the gene matches. This CDR3 has 15 residues. The CDR3: CASSPQQGAYSPLHF. The CDR3 coding sequence is TGTGCCAGCAGCCCCCAGCAGGGGGCTTATTCACCCCTCCACTTT. Filled out from reference TRBV7-2 and TRBJ1-6, the complete variable domain reads GAGVSQSPSNKVTEKGKDVELRCDPISGHTALYWYRQSLGQGLEFLIYFQGNSAPDKSGLPSDRFSAERTGGSVSTLTIQRTQQEDSAVYLCASSPQQGAYSPLHFGNGTRLTVT.

The chain couples TRBV18 to TRBJ1-4; D gene ambiguous. V gave up 3 bases and J gave up 0 bases, with 11 bases separating them. Germline V gene lookup returns CDR1 KGHSH and CDR2 LQKENI. The CDR3 is 16 amino acids. Here the CDR3 DNA reads TGTGCCAGCTCACCTCCGGAGGTTGCAACTAATGAAAAACTGTTTTTT. Translating gives CASSPPEVATNEKLFF.

The rearrangement joins TRBV15 to TRBJ1-3; 7 bases match TRBD1. The CDR3 runs 18 residues. The germline CDR1 and CDR2 sequences are LNHNV and YYDKDF (reference sequence). The ends lost 5 bases at V and 0 bases at J; junction bases unmatched: 13. The CDR3 spells CATSGRRDSLSSGNTIYF. In DNA, the CDR3 is TGTGCCACCAGCGGACGAAGGGACAGCCTTAGCTCTGGAAACACCATATATTTT. The full variable domain, with the rest looked up from reference TRBV15 and TRBJ1-3, is DAMVIQNPRYQVTQFGKPVTLSCSQTLNHNVMYWYQQKSSQAPKLLFHYYDKDFNNEADTPDNFQSRRPNTSFCFLDIRSPGLGDTAMYLCATSGRRDSLSSGNTIYFGEGSWLTVV.

The chain is built from TRBV19 and TRBJ2-7, with 8 bases identical to TRBD2. The CDR3 totals 15 residues. Germline V gene data show CDR1 as LNHDA and CDR2 as SQIVND (reference sequence). Trimming at V came to 5 bases and at J to 2 bases, leaving 8 bases not matched to a gene. The CDR3 DNA is TGTGCCAGTAGTGCACTAGCGGAGGGGACCTACGAGCAGTACTTC. This gives the protein CASSALAEGTYEQYF. Full variable domain (rest looked up from reference TRBV19 and TRBJ2-7): DGGITQSPKYLFRKEGQNVTLSCEQNLNHDAMYWYRQDPGQGLRLIYYSQIVNDFQKGDIAEGYSVSREKKESFPLTVTSAQKNPTAFYLCASSALAEGTYEQYFGPGTRLTVT.

The chain joins TRBV27 to TRBJ1-1; TRBD1 might be the D (6 bases). The V and J ends lost 3 bases and 3 bases respectively, with 8 bases between them. The CDR3 spans 13 residues. Germline V gene data show CDR1 as MNHEY and CDR2 as SMNVEV (reference sequence). The DNA for the CDR3 is TGTGCCAGCAGTTTGGACAGAGACACTGAAGCTTTCTTT. It encodes CASSLDRDTEAFF.

The chain has TRBV6-2 or TRBV6-3 and TRBJ1-2; D may be TRBD1 (5 bases). Germline V gives CDR1 MNHEY, CDR2 SVGEGT. With 0 bases removed from V and 8 bases from J, the gap between germline ends came to 16 bases. The CDR3 totals 15 residues. DNA of the CDR3: TGTGCCAGCAGTTACTCGGGGGTAACCCGTAGGGGCTACACCTTC. Protein sequence: CASSYSGVTRRGYTF.

V gene TRBV27 combines with J gene TRBJ2-7, with unresolved D. This CDR3 region has 14 residues. Germline loops: CDR1 MNHEY, CDR2 SMNVEV (reference sequence). V shed 6 bases and J shed 3 bases, with 15 bases lying between them. The CDR3 coding sequence is TGTGCCAGCAGCAGTAAACTAAATCACTACGAGCAGTACTTC. This sequence encodes CASSSKLNHYEQYF.

V usage is TRBV19 and J usage is TRBJ2-1; TRBD2 aligns across 12 bases. Per germline, CDR1 LNHDA and CDR2 SQIVND (reference sequence). J lost 4 bases, V lost 4 bases, and 2 bases had no gene match. The CDR3 sequence is 15 residues long. The CDR3: CASSRLAGVYNEQFF. The CDR3, as DNA: TGTGCCAGTAGTAGACTAGCGGGAGTATACAATGAGCAGTTCTTC.

The chain joins TRBV7-9 to TRBJ1-4, with no clear D. The ends were cut back, 3 bases at V and 5 bases at J, with 7 bases in the middle. This CDR3 spans 13 amino acids. Germline CDR1 SEHNR, CDR2 FQNEAQ (reference sequence). The DNA for the CDR3 is TGTGCCAGCAGCTTCACGGACAATGAAAAACTGTTTTTT. Translating it yields CASSFTDNEKLFF.

The V and J genes are TRBV5-5 and TRBJ1-2, with D perhaps matching TRBD1 (5 bases). Trimming took off 3 bases at V and 8 bases at J, with 14 bases between the two ends. Per the germline V gene, CDR1 is SGHKS and CDR2 is YYEKEE (reference sequence). The CDR3 is 13 residues long. CDR3 amino acids: CASSWDLPLGYTF. The CDR3 DNA sequence: TGTGCCAGCAGCTGGGACCTGCCCCTAGGCTACACCTTC.

The gene calls are TRBV27 and TRBJ2-3, with D unresolved. V dropped 5 bases and J dropped 9 bases, with 15 bases sitting between them. CDR3 length: 13 residues. Looked up from germline, CDR1 is MNHEY and CDR2 is SMNVEV (reference sequence). In DNA, the CDR3 is TGTGCCAGCAGTACCCAGCAACCGGTAACGCAGTATTTT. This encodes CASSTQQPVTQYF.

This sequence joins TRBV4-1 and TRBJ1-6; D remains ambiguous. This CDR3 contains 12 residues. The V and J ends lost 7 bases and 8 bases respectively, with 9 bases between them. Germline CDR1 is MGHRA and CDR2 is YSYEKL. CDR3 nucleotide sequence: TGCGCCAGCAAAACAGCCCATTCACCCCTCCACTTT. Protein sequence: CASKTAHSPLHF.

The chain recombines TRBV7-9 with TRBJ1-4; tentative D call: TRBD1 (6 bases). The V end was cut by 10 bases, the J end by 7 bases, with 19 bases between. Germline lookup yields CDR1 SEHNR and CDR2 FQNEAQ (reference sequence). CDR3 size: 14 residues. CDR3 coding DNA: TGTGCCACCCAAACAACGGGGGGCTTTGAAAAACTGTTTTTT. It translates to CATQTTGGFEKLFF.

V and J are TRBV9 and TRBJ2-2; no clear D gene. Per the germline V gene, CDR1 is SGDLS and CDR2 is YYNGEE. The CDR3 consists of 13 residues. Trimming cost V 2 bases and J 8 bases, with 10 bases left between them. In nucleotides, the CDR3 is TGTGCCAGCAGCGTGCGTTATACTGGGGAGCTGTTTTTT. Protein: CASSVRYTGELFF.

The chain carries TRBV28 and TRBJ1-6; D remains unclear. Germline V gives CDR1 MDHEN, CDR2 SYDVKM. The CDR3 has 13 residues. The CDR3 DNA sequence: TGTGTTACGGGGAGCTCCTATAATTCACCCCTCCACTTT. Encoded protein: CVTGSSYNSPLHF.

The chain combines TRBV21-1 with TRBJ2-7; the D call TRBD2 from the table was never checked on the DNA. TRBV21-1 counts as a pseudogene. This CDR3 is built from 16 residues. This CDR3 is CASRRASGSSHKEQYF. The CDR3, as DNA: TGTGCCAGCAGGCGGGCTAGCGGGAGTTCCCATAAAGAGCAGTACTTC.

The chain combines TRBV5-4 with TRBJ2-5; D ambiguous. The V gene lost 4 bases and the J gene lost 1 base, with 14 bases spanning the gap. Germline assignment: CDR1 SGHNT and CDR2 YYREEE (reference sequence). This CDR3 is 15 amino acids long. The chain's CDR3 is CASSHLIPPQETQYF. For the CDR3, the DNA is TGTGCCAGCAGCCACCTGATCCCCCCCCAAGAGACCCAGTACTTC.

The V call is TRBV11-3, the J call TRBJ2-1, with a possible D match to TRBD2 (5 bases). Germline V lookup: CDR1 SGHNT, CDR2 YENEEA. Deletions cut 3 bases from V and 6 bases from J, with 9 bases between. The CDR3 covers 13 residues. The CDR3 reads CASSFEGSNEQFF. The CDR3 DNA reads as TGTGCCAGCAGCTTTGAAGGGAGCAATGAGCAGTTCTTC.

The J gene is TRBJ2-7, the V gene TRBV7-3; TRBD1 might be the D (6 bases). Germline-derived CDR1 and CDR2 are SGHTA and FQGTGA. The CDR3 runs 14 residues. V was trimmed by 3 bases and J by 2 bases, leaving 11 bases between them. CDR3 bases: TGTGCCAGCAGCTTGGGGACATCCGCCTACGAGCAGTACTTC. It encodes CASSLGTSAYEQYF.

The chain has TRBV30 and TRBJ1-3, with a tentative D call TRBD1 (6 bases). The CDR3 has 14 residues. Trimming cost V 3 bases and J 0 bases, with 9 bases left between them. The germline V gene has CDR1 GTSNPN and CDR2 SVGIG (reference sequence). The CDR3 DNA follows: TGTGCCTGGAGCAGGGGCCGCTCTGGAAACACCATATATTTT. Translated: CAWSRGRSGNTIYF.

V is TRBV25-1 and J is TRBJ1-3, with no clear D. CDR3 length: 16 residues. V shed 3 bases and J shed 0 bases, with 12 bases lying between them. Germline CDR1 reads MGHDK; CDR2 reads SYGVNS. CDR3: CASSEIRPRSGNTIYF. The CDR3 DNA reads TGTGCCAGCAGTGAGATCCGGCCTCGCTCTGGAAACACCATATATTTT.

This clone was detected only once. The V gene is TRBV4-1, the J gene TRBJ2-7; D is perhaps TRBD1 or TRBD2 (5 bases each). The CDR3 extends over 14 amino acids. V was trimmed by 0 bases and J by 3 bases, leaving 9 bases between them. Germline CDR1 reads MGHRA; CDR2 reads YSYEKL. The CDR3 sequence is CASSQEGPDYEQYF. CDR3 bases: TGCGCCAGCAGCCAAGAGGGACCAGACTACGAGCAGTACTTC.